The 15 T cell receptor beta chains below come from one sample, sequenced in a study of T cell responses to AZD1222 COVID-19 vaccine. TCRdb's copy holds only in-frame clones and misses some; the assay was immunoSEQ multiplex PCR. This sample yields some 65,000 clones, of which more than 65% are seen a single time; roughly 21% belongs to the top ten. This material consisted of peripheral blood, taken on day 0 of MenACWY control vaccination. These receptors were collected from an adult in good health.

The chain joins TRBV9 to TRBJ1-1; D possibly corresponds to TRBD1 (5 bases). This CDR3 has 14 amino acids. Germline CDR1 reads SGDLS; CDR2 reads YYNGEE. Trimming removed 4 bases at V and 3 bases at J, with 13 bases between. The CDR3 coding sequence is TGTGCCAGCAGCATAAGCCCGGGGGACACTGAAGCTTTCTTT. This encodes CASSISPGDTEAFF. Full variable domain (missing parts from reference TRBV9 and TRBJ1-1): DSGVTQTPKHLITATGQRVTLRCSPRSGDLSVYWYQQSLDQGLQFLIQYYNGEERAKGNILERFSAQQFPDLHSELNLSSLELGDSALYFCASSISPGDTEAFFGQGTRLTVV.

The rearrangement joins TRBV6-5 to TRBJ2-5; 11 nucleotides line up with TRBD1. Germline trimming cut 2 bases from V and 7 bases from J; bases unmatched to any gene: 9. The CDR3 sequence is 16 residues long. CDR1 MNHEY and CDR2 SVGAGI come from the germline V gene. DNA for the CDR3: TGTGCCAGCAGTTACCGCCGGGACAGGGGGTTAGGGACCCAGTACTTC. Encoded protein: CASSYRRDRGLGTQYF.

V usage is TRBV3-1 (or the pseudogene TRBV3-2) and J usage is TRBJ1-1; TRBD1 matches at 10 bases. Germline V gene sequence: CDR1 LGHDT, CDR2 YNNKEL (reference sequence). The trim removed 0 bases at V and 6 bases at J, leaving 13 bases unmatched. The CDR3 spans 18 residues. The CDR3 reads CASSQEFGTGAQGAEAFF. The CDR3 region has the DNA TGTGCCAGCAGCCAAGAATTCGGGACAGGGGCCCAAGGGGCTGAAGCTTTCTTT.

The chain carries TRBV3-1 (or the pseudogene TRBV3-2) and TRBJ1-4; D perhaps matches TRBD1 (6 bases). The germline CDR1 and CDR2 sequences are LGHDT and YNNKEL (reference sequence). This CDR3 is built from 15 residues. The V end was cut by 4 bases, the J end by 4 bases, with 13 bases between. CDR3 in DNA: TGTGCCAGCAGCCCTCGACAGGCTTATAATGAAAAACTGTTTTTT. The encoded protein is CASSPRQAYNEKLFF.

The CDR3 spells CASRMGQTYNEQFF. The CDR3 region has the DNA TGTGCCAGCAGGATGGGACAGACTTACAATGAGCAGTTCTTC. The chain recombines TRBV2 with TRBJ2-1; TRBD1 matches 7 bases. The junction had 6 bases not matched to a gene; V was cut back by 6 bases and J by 4 bases. The CDR3 length is 14 residues. Germline V gene lookup returns CDR1 SNHLY and CDR2 FYNNEI.

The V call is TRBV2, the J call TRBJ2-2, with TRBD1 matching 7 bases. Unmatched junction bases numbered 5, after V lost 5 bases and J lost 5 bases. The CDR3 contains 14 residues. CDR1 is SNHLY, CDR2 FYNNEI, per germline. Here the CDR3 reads CASSQDRPTGELFF. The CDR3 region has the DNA TGTGCCAGCAGTCAGGACAGGCCGACCGGGGAGCTGTTTTTT. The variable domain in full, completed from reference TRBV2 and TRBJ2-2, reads EPEVTQTPSHQVTQMGQEVILRCVPISNHLYFYWYRQILGQKVEFLVSFYNNEISEKSEIFDDQFSVERPDGSNFTLKIRSTKLEDSAMYFCASSQDRPTGELFFGEGSRLTVL.

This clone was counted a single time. CDR3 sequence: CASSATGGPYNEQFF. The CDR3 DNA reads as TGTGCCAGCAGTGCGACAGGGGGACCCTACAATGAGCAGTTCTTC. The chain is built from TRBV25-1 and TRBJ2-1, with 9 bases that match TRBD1. This CDR3 has 15 residues. Germline lookup yields CDR1 MGHDK and CDR2 SYGVNS. V trimming: 4 bases; J trimming: 2 bases; junction bases outside the gene matches: 3.

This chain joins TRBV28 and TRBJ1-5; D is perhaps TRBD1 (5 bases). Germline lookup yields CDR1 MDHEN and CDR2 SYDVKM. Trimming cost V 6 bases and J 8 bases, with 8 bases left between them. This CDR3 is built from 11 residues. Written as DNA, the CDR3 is TGTGCCAGCAGGGGGGGGGAGCCCCAGCATTTT. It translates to CASRGGEPQHF.

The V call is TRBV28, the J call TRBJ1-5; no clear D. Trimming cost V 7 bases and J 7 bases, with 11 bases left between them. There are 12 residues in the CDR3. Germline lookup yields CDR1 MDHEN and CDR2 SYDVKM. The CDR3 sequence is CASNTVSQPQHF. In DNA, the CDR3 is TGTGCCAGCAACACAGTGAGCCAGCCCCAGCATTTT.

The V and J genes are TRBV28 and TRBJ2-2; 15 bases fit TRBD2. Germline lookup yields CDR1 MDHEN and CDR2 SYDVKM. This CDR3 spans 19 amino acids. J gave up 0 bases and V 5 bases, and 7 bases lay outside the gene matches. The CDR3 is CASSPGLAGGSANTGELFF. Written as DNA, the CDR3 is TGTGCCAGCAGTCCAGGACTAGCGGGGGGGTCCGCGAACACCGGGGAGCTGTTTTTT. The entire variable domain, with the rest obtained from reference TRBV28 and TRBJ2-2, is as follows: DVKVTQSSRYLVKRTGEKVFLECVQDMDHENMFWYRQDPGLGLRLIYFSYDVKMKEKGDIPEGYSVSREKKERFSLILESASTNQTSMYLCASSPGLAGGSANTGELFFGEGSRLTVL.

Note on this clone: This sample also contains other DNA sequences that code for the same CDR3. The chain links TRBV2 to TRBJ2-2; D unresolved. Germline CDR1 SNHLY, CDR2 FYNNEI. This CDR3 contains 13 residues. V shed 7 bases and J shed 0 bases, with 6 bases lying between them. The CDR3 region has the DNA TGTGCCAGCAAAGAGCCGAACACCGGGGAGCTGTTTTTT. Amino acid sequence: CASKEPNTGELFF.

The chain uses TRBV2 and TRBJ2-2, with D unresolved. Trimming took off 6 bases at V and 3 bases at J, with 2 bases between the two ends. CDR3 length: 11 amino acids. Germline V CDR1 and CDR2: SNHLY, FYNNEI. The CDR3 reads CASRDTGELFF. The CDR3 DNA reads TGTGCCAGCAGGGACACCGGGGAGCTGTTTTTT.

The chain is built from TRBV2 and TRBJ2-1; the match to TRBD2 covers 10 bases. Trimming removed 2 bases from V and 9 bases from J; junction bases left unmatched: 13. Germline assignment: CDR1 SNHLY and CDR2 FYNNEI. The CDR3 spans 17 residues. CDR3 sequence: CASSESQAGGSWGEQFF. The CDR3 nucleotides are TGTGCCAGCAGTGAATCTCAAGCGGGAGGGTCCTGGGGTGAGCAGTTCTTC. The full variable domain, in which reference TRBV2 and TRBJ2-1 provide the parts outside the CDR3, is EPEVTQTPSHQVTQMGQEVILRCVPISNHLYFYWYRQILGQKVEFLVSFYNNEISEKSEIFDDQFSVERPDGSNFTLKIRSTKLEDSAMYFCASSESQAGGSWGEQFFGPGTRLTVL.

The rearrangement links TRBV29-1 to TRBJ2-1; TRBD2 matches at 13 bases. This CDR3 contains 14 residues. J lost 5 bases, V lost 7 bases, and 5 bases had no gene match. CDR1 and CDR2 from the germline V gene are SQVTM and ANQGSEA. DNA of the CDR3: TGCAGCGCCCGACTAGCGGGGGGTAACAATGAGCAGTTCTTC. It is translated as CSARLAGGNNEQFF.

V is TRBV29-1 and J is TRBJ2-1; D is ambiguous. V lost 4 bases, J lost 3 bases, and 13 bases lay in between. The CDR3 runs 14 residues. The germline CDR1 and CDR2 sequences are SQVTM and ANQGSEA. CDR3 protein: CSVAGGANYNEQFF. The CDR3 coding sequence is TGCAGCGTTGCGGGTGGCGCCAACTACAATGAGCAGTTCTTC.